This section outlines one T cell receptor (beta chain) sequence together with its context. Its antigen is unidentified. Trimming shortened V by 5 bases and J by 4 bases, and 12 bases separated the two germline ends. From germline, CDR1 is MNHEY and CDR2 SMNVEV (reference sequence). The CDR3 runs to 13 residues. Those patients with uncontrolled infection, other autoimmune disease, pregnancy or lactation were excluded. The authors obtained PBMCs from over 8 ml of fresh peripheral blood. Authors of the study amplified TCR beta CDR3 regions from RNA transcripts. With the HTBI primer set, the TCR CDR3 went through a first round of RT-PCR. From the multiplex PCR reads, TCRdb called clonotypes with MiXCR, one entry per CDR3 protein. There are 250,000 to 300,000 distinct CDR3 sequences in the sample; roughly 13% occur only once, and under 8% lies in the top ten. The data originate from a study of T cells in Graves' hyperthyroidism and ophthalmopathy.

Points from the study as a whole: Ophthalmopathy, which appeared later, was predicted by the model a median 6.5 months before onset.

Sequencing was carried out using blood. The rearrangement uses TRBV27 and TRBJ2-7; D is unclear. The sequence came from a woman aged 40 to 50 with Graves' hyperthyroidism. The CDR3 is CASSLTVTYEQYF. CDR3 in DNA: TGTGCCAGCAGTCTGACGGTAACATACGAGCAGTACTTC.